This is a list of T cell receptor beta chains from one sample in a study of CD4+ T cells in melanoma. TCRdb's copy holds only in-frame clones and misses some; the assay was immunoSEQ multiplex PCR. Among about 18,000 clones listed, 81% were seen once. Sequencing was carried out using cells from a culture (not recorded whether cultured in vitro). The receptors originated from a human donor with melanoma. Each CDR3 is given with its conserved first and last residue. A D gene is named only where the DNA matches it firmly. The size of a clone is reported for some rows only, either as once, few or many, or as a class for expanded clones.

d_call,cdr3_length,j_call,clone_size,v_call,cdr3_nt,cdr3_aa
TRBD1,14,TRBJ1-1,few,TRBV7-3,TGTGCCAGCAAGCTTAATTCAGGGGGCGGTGAAGCTTTCTTT,CASKLNSGGGEAFF
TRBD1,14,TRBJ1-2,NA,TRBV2,TGTGCCAGCAAAACCAGGGGGTCCAACTATGGCTACACCTTC,CASKTRGSNYGYTF
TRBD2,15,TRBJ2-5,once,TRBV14,TGTGCCAGCAGCCAAAAGCGGGGAAGGGGAGAGACCCAGTACTTC,CASSQKRGRGETQYF
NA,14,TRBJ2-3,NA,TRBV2,TGTGCCAGCAGCCGGGACCTCGGCACAGATACGCAGTATTTT,CASSRDLGTDTQYF
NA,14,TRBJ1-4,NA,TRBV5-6,TGTGCCAGCAGCGCATATCTCGACCGGGAAAAACTGTTTTTT,CASSAYLDREKLFF
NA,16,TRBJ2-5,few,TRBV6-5,TGTGCCAGCAGTTACTCGCCGGGACCCGGGGGAGAGACCCAGTACTTC,CASSYSPGPGGETQYF
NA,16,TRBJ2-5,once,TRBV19,TGTGCCAGTAGTATAGTCCGGGGTAGGGCCCAAGAGACCCAGTACTTC,CASSIVRGRAQETQYF
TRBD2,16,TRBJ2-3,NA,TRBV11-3,TGTGCCAGCAGCCCGACTAGCGGGGGGGGCACAGATACGCAGTATTTT,CASSPTSGGGTDTQYF
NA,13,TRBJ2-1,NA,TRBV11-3,TGTGCCAGCAGTTGGGAGACAGCTAGCGAGCAGTTCTTC,CASSWETASEQFF
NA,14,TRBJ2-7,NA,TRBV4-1,TGCGCCAGCAGCCACTACAGGGACCCCAACGAGCAGTACTTC,CASSHYRDPNEQYF
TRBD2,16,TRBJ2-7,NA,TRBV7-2,TGTGCCAGCAGCTTACGGCTAGCGGGGGGGTCCTACGAGCAGTACTTC,CASSLRLAGGSYEQYF
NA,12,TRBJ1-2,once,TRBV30,TGTGCCTGGTCGACACCCCCGGGGAGCTACACCTTC,CAWSTPPGSYTF
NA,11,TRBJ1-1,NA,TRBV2,TGTGCCAGCAGTGAAGCTCGAAAAGCTTTCTTT,CASSEARKAFF
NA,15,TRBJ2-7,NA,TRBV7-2,TGTGCCAGCAGCTTAGGCGGGACGACCCCCCTCGAGCAGTACTTC,CASSLGGTTPLEQYF
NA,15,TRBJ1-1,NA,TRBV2,TGTGCCAGCAGTGAAGTGAGGTTCGAGAACACTGAAGCTTTCTTT,CASSEVRFENTEAFF
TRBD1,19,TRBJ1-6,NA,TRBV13,TGTGCCAGCACCGCGGGGGACAGGGGACCGAGCTCCTATAATTCACCCCTCCACTTT,CASTAGDRGPSSYNSPLHF
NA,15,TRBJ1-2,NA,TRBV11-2,TGTGCCAGCAGCTTAACGGGGCAAGGGGGCTATGGCTACACCTTC,CASSLTGQGGYGYTF
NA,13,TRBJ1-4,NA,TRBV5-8,TGTGCCAGCACGGGGGGCCTTAATGAAAAACTGTTTTTT,CASTGGLNEKLFF
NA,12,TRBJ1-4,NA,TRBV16,TGTGCCAGCAGCCCGCGGGCGGGGAAACTGTTTTTT,CASSPRAGKLFF
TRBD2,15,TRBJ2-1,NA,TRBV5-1,TGCGCCAGCAGCTTCGGCGGGGGGGGGCCCAATGAGCAGTTCTTC,CASSFGGGGPNEQFF
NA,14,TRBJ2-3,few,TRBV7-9,TGTGCCAGCAGCTTAGGCTTACCCACAGATACGCAGTATTTT,CASSLGLPTDTQYF
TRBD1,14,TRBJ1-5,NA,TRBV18,TGTGCCAGCTCACAGACAGGGGGCGGACAGCCCCAGCATTTT,CASSQTGGGQPQHF
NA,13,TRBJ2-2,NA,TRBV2,TGTGCCACCTCATTGGTGAGCACCGGGGAGCTGTTTTTT,CATSLVSTGELFF
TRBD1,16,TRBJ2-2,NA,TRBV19,TGTGCCAGTAGTCTACTACAGGGGGCCAACACCGGGGAGCTGTTTTTT,CASSLLQGANTGELFF
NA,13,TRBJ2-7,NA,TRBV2,TGTGCCAGCGTAGGAGGAATTACCTACGAGCAGTACTTC,CASVGGITYEQYF
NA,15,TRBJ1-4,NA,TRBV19,TGTGCCAGTAGTAGCATACAGCTCGCTGATGAAAAACTGTTTTTT,CASSSIQLADEKLFF
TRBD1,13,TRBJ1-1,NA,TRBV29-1,TGCAGCGTTTGGGGACAGCAGAACACTGAAGCTTTCTTT,CSVWGQQNTEAFF
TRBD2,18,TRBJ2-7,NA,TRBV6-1,TGTGCCAGCAGTGACCGGATTAGCGGGGGCGCAAAATTATACGAGCAGTACTTC,CASSDRISGGAKLYEQYF
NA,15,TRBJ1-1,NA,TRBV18,TGTGCCAGCTCATTGGTAGGACGGCTTAACACTGAAGCTTTCTTT,CASSLVGRLNTEAFF
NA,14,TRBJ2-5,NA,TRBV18,TGTGCCAGCTCGAAAAATGGGCAACAAGAGACCCAGTACTTC,CASSKNGQQETQYF
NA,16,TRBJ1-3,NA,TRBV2,TGTGCCAGCAGCTTTAGGGGTCCCCTATCTGGAAACACCATATATTTT,CASSFRGPLSGNTIYF
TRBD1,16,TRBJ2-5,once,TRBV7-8,TGTGCCAGCCACGCACCAAGGACAGGGGACCGAGAGACCCAGTACTTC,CASHAPRTGDRETQYF
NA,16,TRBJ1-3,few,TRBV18,TGTGCCAGCTCCCTTCGGATGGACCTTCAGGGAAACACCATATATTTT,CASSLRMDLQGNTIYF
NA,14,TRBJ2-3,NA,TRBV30,TGTGCCTGGACGTATCTACATTCCACAGATACGCAGTATTTT,CAWTYLHSTDTQYF
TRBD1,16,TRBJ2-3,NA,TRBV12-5,TGTGCTAGTGGTTTGGTAACGGGACAGGGTGCAGATACGCAGTATTTT,CASGLVTGQGADTQYF
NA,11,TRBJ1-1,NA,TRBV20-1,TGCAGTGCTCCGGGGAACACTGAAGCTTTCTTT,CSAPGNTEAFF
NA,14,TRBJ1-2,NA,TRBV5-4,TGTGCCAGCAGCTTGAGGGCGGACCTAGGGGGCTACACCTTC,CASSLRADLGGYTF
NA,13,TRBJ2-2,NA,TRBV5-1,TGCGCCAGCAGCACCAAGAACACCGGGGAGCTGTTTTTT,CASSTKNTGELFF
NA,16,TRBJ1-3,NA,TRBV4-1,TGCGCCAGCAGCCAAGTGGTCAGTCTGACTGGAAACACCATATATTTT,CASSQVVSLTGNTIYF